What follows are 32 T cell receptor beta chains derived from one specimen sequenced in a study of PD-L1 blockade in urothelial cancer. Time point of the sample: pretreatment peripheral blood. Sequencing was performed with immunoSEQ multiplex PCR; in TCRdb, only in-frame clones are kept and a portion is missing. The top ten hold approximately 15% of the sample, which has tens of thousands of clones, approximately 87% seen once. The source was PBMCs, collected around atezolizumab (anti-PD-L1) treatment. These receptors were collected from a man aged 55 to 70 with urothelial cancer.

The V call is TRBV29-1, the J call TRBJ1-1, with TRBD1 matching 9 bases. Germline V lookup: CDR1 SQVTM, CDR2 ANQGSEA. V gave up 7 bases and J gave up 6 bases; unmatched junction bases: 9. CDR3 length: 13 amino acids. The DNA for the CDR3 is TGCAGCGCTGGACAGGGGATAGGCGCTGAAGCTTTCTTT. Translating gives CSAGQGIGAEAFF.

The chain is built from TRBV7-3 and TRBJ2-3, with D possibly matching TRBD2 (5 bases). This CDR3 has 15 amino acids. Looked up from germline, CDR1 is SGHTA and CDR2 is FQGTGA. V lost 6 bases and J 1 base, leaving 14 bases between the germline ends. DNA of the CDR3: TGTGCCAGCAGGTCCTTAGGACTCCGCACAGATACGCAGTATTTT. This translates into CASRSLGLRTDTQYF.

This chain links TRBV7-3 with TRBJ2-1, with no clear D. Germline CDR1 is SGHTA and CDR2 is FQGTGA. The V gene lost 5 bases and the J gene lost 0 bases, with 11 bases spanning the gap. This CDR3 spans 15 amino acids. Here the CDR3 DNA reads TGTGCCAGCAGCGGAAGCGTCAGCTCCTACAATGAGCAGTTCTTC. Amino acid sequence: CASSGSVSSYNEQFF.

The V gene is TRBV18, the J gene TRBJ2-7, with TRBD1 matching over 8 bases. Germline trimming cut 3 bases from V and 0 bases from J; bases unmatched to any gene: 4. This CDR3 comprises 15 residues. Germline V CDR1 and CDR2: KGHSH, LQKENI. Written as DNA, the CDR3 is TGTGCCAGCTCACCGGGGACAGGCCTCTCCTACGAGCAGTACTTC. As protein: CASSPGTGLSYEQYF.

The chain combines TRBV4-1 with TRBJ2-3, with 9 bases identical to TRBD2. The V gene's germline CDR1 is MGHRA and CDR2 YSYEKL. The trim removed 3 bases at V and 4 bases at J, leaving 8 bases unmatched. The CDR3 is 16 amino acids. The CDR3 protein is CASSHEGGLASDTQYF. CDR3 DNA sequence: TGCGCCAGCAGCCATGAGGGGGGACTAGCCTCAGATACGCAGTATTTT.

This chain connects TRBV7-9 to TRBJ2-3; unclear D gene. The length of the CDR3 is 12 residues. Germline values: CDR1 SEHNR, CDR2 FQNEAQ (reference sequence). With 5 bases removed from V and 2 bases from J, the gap between germline ends came to 5 bases. The DNA for the CDR3 is TGTGCCAGCAGCCACAACACAGATACGCAGTATTTT. Protein sequence: CASSHNTDTQYF. Supplemented by reference TRBV7-9 and TRBJ2-3, the full variable domain reads DTGVSQNPRHKITKRGQNVTFRCDPISEHNRLYWYRQTLGQGPEFLTYFQNEAQLEKSRLLSDRFSAERPKGSFSTLEIQRTEQGDSAMYLCASSHNTDTQYFGPGTRLTVL.

This clone was detected only a few times. The V call is TRBV9, the J call TRBJ2-1; 9 bases align to TRBD1. The germline gives CDR1 SGDLS, CDR2 YYNGEE. Trimming took 3 bases from V and 12 from J; bases not matched to a gene: 13. The CDR3 is 15 residues long. The CDR3 loop reads CASSGEDRGFLGQFF. The CDR3 DNA is TGTGCCAGCAGCGGGGAGGACAGGGGATTTTTAGGGCAGTTCTTC.

The J gene is TRBJ1-2, the V gene TRBV15; TRBD1 matches at 7 bases. With V trimmed by 5 bases and J by 3 bases, 9 bases remained unmatched. The CDR3 consists of 15 residues. Germline V CDR1 and CDR2: LNHNV, YYDKDF (reference sequence). The CDR3 DNA sequence: TGTGCCACCAGCGGGGGGACAGTTTTTTACTATGGCTACACCTTC. Amino acid sequence: CATSGGTVFYYGYTF. The variable domain in full, completed from reference TRBV15 and TRBJ1-2, reads DAMVIQNPRYQVTQFGKPVTLSCSQTLNHNVMYWYQQKSSQAPKLLFHYYDKDFNNEADTPDNFQSRRPNTSFCFLDIRSPGLGDTAMYLCATSGGTVFYYGYTFGSGTRLTVV.

This clone turned up a few times. The V gene is TRBV4-2, the J gene TRBJ1-1; tentatively, D is TRBD1 (6 bases). This CDR3 comprises 14 residues. The germline V gene encodes CDR1 LGHNA and CDR2 YNFKEQ. Trimming stripped 4 bases from V and 6 bases from J, with 15 bases between. Here the CDR3 DNA reads TGTGCCAGCAGCCTAGATAAACAGGGCCCTGAAGCTTTCTTT. As protein: CASSLDKQGPEAFF.

The chain is built from TRBV5-1 and TRBJ2-1; the match to TRBD1 covers 8 bases. The germline V gene encodes CDR1 SGHRS and CDR2 YFSETQ. V was pared by 3 bases and J by 2 bases, with 4 bases of the junction left unmatched. The CDR3 spans 15 residues. The CDR3 sequence is CASSSRDRPYNEQFF. The CDR3 bases are TGCGCCAGCAGCTCCCGGGACAGGCCCTACAATGAGCAGTTCTTC.

The chain employs TRBV11-2 and TRBJ1-1, with 9 positions matching TRBD1. This CDR3 has 15 amino acids. The J segment lost 4 bases and the V segment lost 7 bases, leaving 10 bases of the junction unmatched. CDR1 is SGHAT, CDR2 FQNNGV, per germline. CDR3 loop: CASTMRWDRVTEAFF. The CDR3 DNA is TGTGCCAGCACCATGCGTTGGGACAGGGTCACTGAAGCTTTCTTT.

J is TRBJ2-5 and V is TRBV4-3, with D perhaps TRBD1 (5 bases). The CDR3 spans 14 residues. Germline V gene sequence: CDR1 LGHNA, CDR2 YSLEER. Trimming removed 0 bases at V and 5 bases at J, with 10 bases between. CDR3 region: CASSQEGVRETQYF. Written as DNA, the CDR3 is TGCGCCAGCAGCCAAGAAGGGGTTAGGGAGACCCAGTACTTC.

V gene TRBV25-1 combines with J gene TRBJ2-2; D is perhaps TRBD2 (6 bases). V dropped 7 bases and J dropped 5 bases, with 14 bases sitting between them. The CDR3 is 14 residues long. Germline V CDR1 and CDR2: MGHDK, SYGVNS. This CDR3 reads CASTLEGRTGELFF. CDR3 nucleotides: TGTGCCAGCACCTTGGAGGGCCGAACCGGGGAGCTGTTTTTT.

V gene TRBV6-1 combines with J gene TRBJ2-7; TRBD2 is a possible D gene (7 bases). Germline V CDR1 and CDR2: MNHNS, SASEGT. The CDR3 is made up of 15 amino acids. Trimming pared 6 bases from V and 0 bases from J, leaving 15 bases between. CDR3 region: CASRGGTTSSYEQYF. The CDR3 DNA reads as TGTGCCAGCAGGGGGGGGACAACCAGCTCCTACGAGCAGTACTTC.

This clone occurred once. The chain links TRBV5-4 to TRBJ1-3; D unresolved. Trimming removed 0 bases from V and 2 bases from J, with 9 bases in between. The CDR3 spans 15 residues. Germline V gene sequence: CDR1 SGHNT, CDR2 YYREEE (reference sequence). CDR3 in amino acids: CASSLDSGAGNTIYF. DNA of the CDR3: TGTGCCAGCAGCTTGGATTCCGGGGCTGGAAACACCATATATTTT.

This chain links TRBV5-1 with TRBJ1-5; no definite D call. The germline V gene has CDR1 SGHRS and CDR2 YFSETQ. The CDR3 runs 15 residues. Trimming shortened V by 1 base and J by 3 bases, and 11 bases separated the two germline ends. CDR3 sequence reads: CASSLRGLTNQPQHF. The CDR3 nucleotides read TGCGCCAGCAGCTTGCGAGGGCTTACCAATCAGCCCCAGCATTTT.

The rearrangement joins TRBV7-9 to TRBJ1-1; D remains ambiguous. V gave up 1 base and J gave up 8 bases, with 14 bases separating them. CDR3 size: 14 residues. The germline V gene encodes CDR1 SEHNR and CDR2 FQNEAQ (reference sequence). The CDR3 spells CASSLGSGLPEAFF. CDR3 nucleotides: TGTGCCAGCAGCTTAGGGAGCGGATTACCAGAAGCTTTCTTT.

The CDR3 DNA reads TGTGCCAGCAGTTACTGGACAGGGGGCACCGGGGAGCTGTTTTTT. Translating it yields CASSYWTGGTGELFF. J is TRBJ2-2 and V is TRBV6-5, with 10 bases lining up with TRBD1. CDR1 and CDR2 from the germline V gene are MNHEY and SVGAGI. V gave up 1 base and J gave up 4 bases; unmatched junction bases: 0. This CDR3 has 15 amino acids.

This sequence joins TRBV6-1 and TRBJ1-1; D remains ambiguous. Trimming pared 2 bases from V and 10 bases from J, leaving 17 bases between. CDR1 is MNHNS and CDR2 is SASEGT in the germline V gene. The CDR3 contains 14 residues. Written as DNA, the CDR3 is TGTGCCAGCAGTGAAAGGAACAACCGACGGGGAGCTTTCTTT. This gives the protein CASSERNNRRGAFF.

The rearrangement links TRBV5-1 to TRBJ2-1; 8 bases are shared with TRBD2. The ends lost 4 bases at V and 1 base at J; junction bases unmatched: 10. Germline CDR1 is SGHRS and CDR2 is YFSETQ. The length of the CDR3 is 17 residues. The CDR3 protein is CASSLTVSGSSYNEQFF. The CDR3 nucleotides are TGCGCCAGCAGCCTGACCGTCAGCGGGAGTTCCTACAATGAGCAGTTCTTC.

The chain employs TRBV5-4 and TRBJ2-7; the D is unclear. V was cut by 0 bases and J by 4 bases, with 5 bases left in between. Germline V gene data show CDR1 as SGHNT and CDR2 as YYREEE (reference sequence). This CDR3 contains 12 residues. The CDR3 loop reads CASSLDFYEQYF. CDR3 bases: TGTGCCAGCAGCTTGGACTTTTACGAGCAGTACTTC.

This clone was detected only a few times. The chain combines TRBV9 with TRBJ2-2; the match to TRBD2 covers 13 bases. The CDR3 extends over 16 amino acids. Looked up from germline, CDR1 is SGDLS and CDR2 is YYNGEE. V dropped 3 bases and J dropped 3; count of bases not matched to a gene: 2. CDR3 DNA sequence: TGTGCCAGCAGCGGGGGACTAGCGGGATACACCGGGGAGCTGTTTTTT. As protein: CASSGGLAGYTGELFF.

The chain is built from TRBV29-1 and TRBJ2-2, with 7 bases aligning to TRBD1. The length of the CDR3 is 14 residues. Germline values: CDR1 SQVTM, CDR2 ANQGSEA. The CDR3 sequence: CSGLQGRNTGELFF. Here the CDR3 DNA reads TGCAGTGGGTTACAGGGGCGGAACACCGGGGAGCTGTTTTTT.

The chain employs TRBV4-1 and TRBJ1-5; D uncertain. Germline lookup yields CDR1 MGHRA and CDR2 YSYEKL. This CDR3 is 14 amino acids long. With 2 bases removed from V and 0 bases from J, the gap between germline ends came to 5 bases. DNA for the CDR3: TGCGCCAGCAGCCAATACAGTAGCAATCAGCCCCAGCATTTT. Its protein is CASSQYSSNQPQHF.

This sequence joins TRBV11-3 and TRBJ1-1, with 8 bases matching TRBD1. J gave up 1 base and V 5 bases, and 9 bases lay outside the gene matches. The length of the CDR3 is 16 residues. Germline CDR1 is SGHNT and CDR2 is YENEEA. In nucleotides, the CDR3 is TGTGCCAGCAGCCCCGGAACCGGACAGGGGAACACTGAAGCTTTCTTT. Protein product: CASSPGTGQGNTEAFF.

The chain joins TRBV2 to TRBJ1-5, with 7 bases fitting TRBD1. V dropped 7 bases and J dropped 2; count of bases not matched to a gene: 11. CDR1 is SNHLY and CDR2 is FYNNEI in the germline V gene. The CDR3 length is 16 residues. In DNA form, the CDR3 reads TGTGCCAGCACGCGTGACGAGGGGGCTGGCAATCAGCCCCAGCATTTT. Its protein is CASTRDEGAGNQPQHF.

This clone was picked up one time. This chain links TRBV6-5 with TRBJ1-4; 10 nucleotides line up with TRBD1. The germline V gene encodes CDR1 MNHEY and CDR2 SVGAGI. CDR3 size: 14 residues. V trimming: 8 bases; J trimming: 9 bases; junction bases outside the gene matches: 9. This CDR3 is CASGSSGQGKKLFF. The DNA for the CDR3 is TGTGCCAGCGGAAGCTCGGGACAGGGGAAAAAACTGTTTTTT.

This clone showed up just once. Its ends do not fully match the called genes, so a read error is possible. The chain recombines TRBV20-1 with TRBJ1-6, with 9 bases fitting TRBD1. Germline values: CDR1 DFQATT, CDR2 SNEGSKA (reference sequence). This CDR3 has 11 amino acids. The CDR3 sequence is CSAAGQGILNF. In DNA, the CDR3 is TGCAGTGCGGCGGGACAGGGAATACTCAACTTT.

V and J are TRBV6-6 and TRBJ2-7, with TRBD2 matching 11 bases. CDR3 length equals 15 residues. With V trimmed by 4 bases and J by 3 bases, 5 bases remained unmatched. Germline loops: CDR1 MNHNY, CDR2 SVGAGI (reference sequence). DNA of the CDR3: TGTGCCAGCAGTTCACTAGCGGGAGCGGTCTACGAGCAGTACTTC. Its protein product is CASSSLAGAVYEQYF.

The chain employs TRBV11-3 and TRBJ1-2; D perhaps matches TRBD1 (5 bases). Germline V CDR1 and CDR2: SGHNT, YENEEA. This CDR3 spans 13 amino acids. V gave up 1 base and J gave up 4 bases, with 7 bases separating them. The CDR3 spells CASSLGGGYGYTF. Here the CDR3 DNA reads TGTGCCAGCAGCTTAGGGGGGGGCTATGGCTACACCTTC. The full variable domain, completed using reference TRBV11-3 and TRBJ1-2, is EAGVVQSPRYKIIEKKQPVAFWCNPISGHNTLYWYLQNLGQGPELLIRYENEEAVDDSQLPKDRFSAERLKGVDSTLKIQPAELGDSAVYLCASSLGGGYGYTFGSGTRLTVV.

This chain joins TRBV4-3 and TRBJ2-1, with D unclear. V lost 1 base, J lost 6 bases, and 16 bases lay in between. CDR1 and CDR2 from the germline V gene are LGHNA and YSLEER. This CDR3 is built from 16 residues. CDR3 loop: CASSQGFLNRGNEQFF. CDR3 DNA: TGCGCCAGCAGCCAAGGGTTCCTAAATAGAGGCAATGAGCAGTTCTTC.

This clone has a single count. The rearrangement uses TRBV5-4 and TRBJ2-2, with 9 bases aligning to TRBD1. The V gene's germline CDR1 is SGHNT and CDR2 YYREEE (reference sequence). V gave up 5 bases and J gave up 2 bases; unmatched junction bases: 7. The CDR3 has 16 residues. The CDR3 sequence is CASRQGTGSNTGELFF. In nucleotides, the CDR3 is TGTGCCAGCAGACAGGGGACAGGGAGTAACACCGGGGAGCTGTTTTTT.